The 23 T cell receptor beta chains in this list originate from one sample, sequenced in a study of somatic mutations in cytotoxic T cells in rheumatoid arthritis. The table came from immunoSEQ multiplex PCR; TCRdb's copy has only in-frame clones and leaves some out. This sample yields 15,000 to 20,000 clones, of which almost 85% are seen a single time; more than 9% belongs to the top ten. The sequenced sample consisted of CD8+ T cells sorted from blood. All receptors derive from a woman between 45 and 65 years old in good health.

The genes are TRBV4-1 and TRBJ1-2; 7 positions agree with TRBD1. CDR1 MGHRA and CDR2 YSYEKL come from the germline V gene. V lost 3 bases and J lost 2; bases outside the gene matches: 3. This CDR3 is built from 14 residues. The chain's CDR3 is CASSQETGNYGYTF. The CDR3 nucleotides read TGCGCCAGCAGCCAGGAGACAGGGAACTATGGCTACACCTTC.

This clone was seen a few times. V is TRBV4-1 and J is TRBJ2-7, with no clear D. Germline V gene data show CDR1 as MGHRA and CDR2 as YSYEKL. This CDR3 comprises 14 residues. Trimming left V 5 bases short and J 3 bases short, with 14 bases between. The CDR3: CASSLRQWSYEQYF. Written as DNA, the CDR3 is TGCGCCAGCAGCTTGCGCCAGTGGAGCTACGAGCAGTACTTC.

The V and J genes are TRBV10-3 and TRBJ2-3, with TRBD2 matching 9 bases. After removal of 4 bases from V and 2 bases from J, the junction contained 4 bases not matched to a gene. The CDR3 spans 15 residues. In germline, CDR1 is ENHRY, CDR2 SYGVKD. The DNA for the CDR3 is TGTGCCATCAGTGGAGTAGCGGGGGACACAGATACGCAGTATTTT. This sequence encodes CAISGVAGDTDTQYF.

The chain joins TRBV21-1 to TRBJ2-1; TRBD1, as called in the table, went unchecked against the DNA. TRBV21-1 is termed a pseudogene. This CDR3 region has 17 residues. The CDR3 DNA follows: TGTGCCAGCAGCAAATCTTTGGACAGCGAATTGTACAATGAGCAGTTCTTC. It is translated as CASSKSLDSELYNEQFF.

The rearrangement joins TRBV6-5 to TRBJ1-1, with 7 positions matching TRBD1. From germline, CDR1 is MNHEY and CDR2 SVGAGI. V lost 7 bases to trimming and J lost 8 bases; unmatched junction nucleotides: 13. The CDR3 is made up of 14 amino acids. CDR3 residues: CASNLIPGGQEAFF. The CDR3 coding sequence is TGTGCCAGCAACCTTATCCCAGGGGGACAGGAAGCTTTCTTT.

The genes are TRBV29-1 and TRBJ2-5, with TRBD1 identical over 8 bases. The germline CDR1 and CDR2 sequences are SQVTM and ANQGSEA. This CDR3 has 14 residues. After removal of 6 bases from V and 0 bases from J, the junction contained 6 bases not matched to a gene. CDR3 DNA: TGCAGCGTAGGGGACAGGCTGAACCAAGAGACCCAGTACTTC. This gives the protein CSVGDRLNQETQYF.

This chain connects TRBV6-5 to TRBJ1-2; D not resolved. This CDR3 contains 13 residues. Germline V gene sequence: CDR1 MNHEY, CDR2 SVGAGI. Trimming shortened V by 7 bases and J by 5 bases, and 14 bases separated the two germline ends. CDR3 amino acids: CASNPAESYGYTF. CDR3 nucleotide sequence: TGTGCCAGCAACCCCGCGGAATCGTATGGCTACACCTTC.

There are a few counts of this clone. The rearrangement links TRBV5-5 to TRBJ1-5, with TRBD1 matching over 7 bases. This CDR3 contains 13 residues. J was trimmed by 2 bases and V by 6 bases; bases with no gene match: 2. Germline lookup yields CDR1 SGHKS and CDR2 YYEKEE (reference sequence). CDR3 loop: CASIGTGNQPQHF. CDR3 sequence (DNA): TGTGCCAGCATCGGGACAGGCAATCAGCCCCAGCATTTT.

This clone has a single count. The rearrangement links TRBV7-9 to TRBJ1-4; D is ambiguous. Germline V gene data show CDR1 as SEHNR and CDR2 as FQNEAQ (reference sequence). The CDR3 consists of 11 residues. The V and J ends lost 5 bases and 8 bases respectively, with 6 bases between them. This CDR3 is CASSVEEKLFF. The CDR3, as DNA: TGTGCCAGCAGCGTAGAAGAAAAACTGTTTTTT.

The chain uses TRBV7-9 and TRBJ2-1; the match to TRBD2 covers 7 bases. The germline V gene encodes CDR1 SEHNR and CDR2 FQNEAQ (reference sequence). V dropped 6 bases and J dropped 6; count of bases not matched to a gene: 11. CDR3 size: 15 residues. CDR3: CASSPRESGGNEQFF. The CDR3 DNA reads TGTGCCAGCAGTCCGCGGGAGTCGGGGGGCAATGAGCAGTTCTTC.

The V call is TRBV19, the J call TRBJ2-2; D perhaps matches TRBD2 (6 bases). V was clipped by 6 bases and J by 4 bases, with 18 bases between them. The CDR3 sequence is 16 residues long. Germline CDR1 LNHDA, CDR2 SQIVND (reference sequence). The CDR3 loop is CASSTSGRRGTGELFF. CDR3 sequence (DNA): TGTGCCAGTAGCACAAGCGGGCGGCGGGGCACCGGGGAGCTGTTTTTT.

The rearrangement joins TRBV10-2 to TRBJ2-6; tentatively, D is TRBD1 (5 bases). There are 18 residues in the CDR3. CDR1 is WSHSY, CDR2 SAAADI, per germline. The V and J ends lost 0 bases and 0 bases respectively, with 12 bases between them. This CDR3 is CASSESQGSPSGANVLTF. In nucleotides, the CDR3 is TGCGCCAGCAGTGAGTCGCAGGGATCCCCCTCTGGGGCCAACGTCCTGACTTTC.

The chain is built from TRBV14 and TRBJ2-1; D call uncertain. The CDR3 is made up of 15 amino acids. CDR1 and CDR2 from the germline V gene are SGHDN and FVKESK. The V gene lost 4 bases and the J gene lost 4 bases, with 14 bases spanning the gap. This CDR3 reads CASSPDQADYNEQFF. The DNA of the CDR3 is TGTGCCAGCAGCCCTGACCAGGCCGATTACAATGAGCAGTTCTTC.

V usage is TRBV15 and J usage is TRBJ2-7, with D possibly matching TRBD2 (6 bases). In germline, CDR1 is LNHNV, CDR2 YYDKDF (reference sequence). V gave up 0 bases and J gave up 1 base, with 13 bases separating them. This CDR3 is 16 amino acids long. CDR3 in DNA: TGTGCCACCAGCAGAGATAGGACGGGGGTGTCCTACGAGCAGTACTTC. Its translation: CATSRDRTGVSYEQYF.

By share of the sample, this clone is medium-sized. This sequence joins TRBV7-9 and TRBJ1-4; no clear D. From germline, CDR1 is SEHNR and CDR2 FQNEAQ (reference sequence). Deletions cut 4 bases from V and 10 bases from J, with 16 bases between. There are 14 residues in the CDR3. The CDR3 sequence: CASSWLGLSGKLFF. CDR3 coding DNA: TGTGCCAGCAGCTGGCTCGGGCTTTCCGGAAAACTGTTTTTT. The entire variable domain, with the rest obtained from reference TRBV7-9 and TRBJ1-4, is as follows: DTGVSQNPRHKITKRGQNVTFRCDPISEHNRLYWYRQTLGQGPEFLTYFQNEAQLEKSRLLSDRFSAERPKGSFSTLEIQRTEQGDSAMYLCASSWLGLSGKLFFGSGTQLSVL.

This clone was seen more than once but under ten times. The chain recombines TRBV19 with TRBJ1-5, with 9 bases matching TRBD1. CDR1 is LNHDA and CDR2 is SQIVND in the germline V gene (reference sequence). This CDR3 is built from 15 residues. V was clipped by 7 bases and J by 7 bases; unmatched bases: 11. CDR3: CASKWSTGGGQPQHF. Written as DNA, the CDR3 is TGTGCCAGTAAGTGGAGTACAGGGGGCGGACAGCCCCAGCATTTT. The variable domain in full, completed from reference TRBV19 and TRBJ1-5, reads DGGITQSPKYLFRKEGQNVTLSCEQNLNHDAMYWYRQDPGQGLRLIYYSQIVNDFQKGDIAEGYSVSREKKESFPLTVTSAQKNPTAFYLCASKWSTGGGQPQHFGDGTRLSIL.

This chain connects TRBV19 to TRBJ2-7; D is undetermined. The CDR3 is made up of 12 amino acids. Germline V gives CDR1 LNHDA, CDR2 SQIVND (reference sequence). Trimming took off 1 base at V and 7 bases at J, with 8 bases between the two ends. The CDR3 nucleotides are TGTGCCAGTAGTATAGTCCCCGGGGAGCAGTACTTC. Its translation: CASSIVPGEQYF.

The gene calls are TRBV4-2 and TRBJ1-1, with no clear D. V gave up 1 base and J gave up 10 bases, with 10 bases separating them. This CDR3 spans 12 amino acids. Germline values: CDR1 LGHNA, CDR2 YNFKEQ. CDR3 coding DNA: TGTGCCAGCAGCCAAGGGGCCCGGGGAGCTTTCTTT. It encodes CASSQGARGAFF.

The chain employs TRBV7-3 and TRBJ2-2, with 10 bases fitting TRBD1. The V gene end was trimmed by 6 bases and the J gene end by 6 bases; junction bases not matched to a gene: 4. The germline CDR1 and CDR2 sequences are SGHTA and FQGTGA. The CDR3 consists of 14 residues. CDR3 sequence: CASRLTGGPGELFF. CDR3 DNA sequence: TGTGCCAGCAGACTGACAGGGGGCCCCGGGGAGCTGTTTTTT. Full variable domain (remainder filled in from reference TRBV7-3 and TRBJ2-2): GAGVSQTPSNKVTEKGKYVELRCDPISGHTALYWYRQSLGQGPEFLIYFQGTGAADDSGLPNDRFFAVRPEGSVSTLKIQRTERGDSAVYLCASRLTGGPGELFFGEGSRLTVL.

DNA of the CDR3: TGTGCCATCCAGGGCACTAGCGACGAGCAGTTCTTC. Residues: CAIQGTSDEQFF. The rearrangement uses TRBV10-3 and TRBJ2-1; 7 bases align to TRBD2. The V gene's germline CDR1 is ENHRY and CDR2 SYGVKD. V dropped 8 bases and J dropped 10; count of bases not matched to a gene: 8. This CDR3 is built from 12 residues.

The chain employs TRBV5-4 and TRBJ2-7; D is possibly TRBD1 or TRBD2 (5 bases each). Germline values: CDR1 SGHNT, CDR2 YYREEE (reference sequence). V was pared by 4 bases and J by 0 bases, with 14 bases between. This CDR3 spans 15 amino acids. CDR3 region: CASSRDPGSSYEQYF. CDR3 DNA: TGTGCCAGCAGCCGGGACCCAGGGAGCTCCTACGAGCAGTACTTC.

This chain joins TRBV4-1 and TRBJ2-5; D gene uncertain. V lost 0 bases, J lost 1 base, and 6 bases lay in between. The CDR3 has 14 residues. Looked up from germline, CDR1 is MGHRA and CDR2 is YSYEKL. CDR3: CASSQEVAQETQYF. CDR3 nucleotides: TGCGCCAGCAGCCAAGAGGTGGCCCAAGAGACCCAGTACTTC.

V and J are TRBV5-4 and TRBJ2-5, with TRBD1 as a possible D gene (6 bases). The V end lost 5 bases, the J end lost 4 bases, and 12 bases lay between the germline ends. The CDR3 is made up of 13 amino acids. Looked up from germline, CDR1 is SGHNT and CDR2 is YYREEE (reference sequence). CDR3 sequence (DNA): TGTGCCAGCAGACCCGGGACAACAGAGACCCAGTACTTC. This gives the protein CASRPGTTETQYF.